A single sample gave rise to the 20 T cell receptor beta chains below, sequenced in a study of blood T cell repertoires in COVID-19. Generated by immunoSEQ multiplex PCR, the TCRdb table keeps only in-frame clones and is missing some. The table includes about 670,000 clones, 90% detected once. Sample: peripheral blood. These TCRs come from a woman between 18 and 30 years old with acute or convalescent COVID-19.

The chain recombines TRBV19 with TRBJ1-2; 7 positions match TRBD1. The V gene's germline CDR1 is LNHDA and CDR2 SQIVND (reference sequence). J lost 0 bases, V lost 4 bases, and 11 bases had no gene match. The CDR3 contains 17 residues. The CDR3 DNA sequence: TGTGCCAGTAGTAGACCCCCGGACAGGCCATCTAACTATGGCTACACCTTC. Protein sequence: CASSRPPDRPSNYGYTF.

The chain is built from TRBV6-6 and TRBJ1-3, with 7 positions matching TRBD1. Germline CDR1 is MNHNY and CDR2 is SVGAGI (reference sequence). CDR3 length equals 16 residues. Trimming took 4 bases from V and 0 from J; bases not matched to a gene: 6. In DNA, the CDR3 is TGTGCCAGCAGTTCACCGGGACAGAGCTCTGGAAACACCATATATTTT. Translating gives CASSSPGQSSGNTIYF.

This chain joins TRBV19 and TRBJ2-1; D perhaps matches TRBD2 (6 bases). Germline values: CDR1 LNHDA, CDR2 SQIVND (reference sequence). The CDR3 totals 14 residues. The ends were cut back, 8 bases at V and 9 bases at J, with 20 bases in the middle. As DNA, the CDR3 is TGTGCCAGTGGCGTGCGGGAATCCAGCGGTGAGCAGTTCTTC. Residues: CASGVRESSGEQFF.

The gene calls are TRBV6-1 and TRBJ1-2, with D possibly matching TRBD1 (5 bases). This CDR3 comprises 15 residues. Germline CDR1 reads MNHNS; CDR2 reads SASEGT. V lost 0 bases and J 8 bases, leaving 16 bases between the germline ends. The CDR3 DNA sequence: TGTGCCAGCAGTGAAGCCGGGAGGGGATCCTTCGGCTACACCTTC. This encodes CASSEAGRGSFGYTF.

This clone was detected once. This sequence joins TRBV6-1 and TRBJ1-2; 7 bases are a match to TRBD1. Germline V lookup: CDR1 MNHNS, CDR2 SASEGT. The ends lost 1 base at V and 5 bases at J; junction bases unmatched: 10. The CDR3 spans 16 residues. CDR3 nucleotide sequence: TGTGCCAGCAGTGAAGGCGCAGGGGGAATGTGGTATGGCTACACCTTC. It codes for CASSEGAGGMWYGYTF.

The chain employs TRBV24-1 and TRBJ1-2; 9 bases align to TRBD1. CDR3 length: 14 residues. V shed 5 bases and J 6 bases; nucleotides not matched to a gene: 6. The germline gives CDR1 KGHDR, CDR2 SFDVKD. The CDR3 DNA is TGTGCCACCAGTGTTGGTGACAGGGGGGATGGCTACACCTTC. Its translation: CATSVGDRGDGYTF.

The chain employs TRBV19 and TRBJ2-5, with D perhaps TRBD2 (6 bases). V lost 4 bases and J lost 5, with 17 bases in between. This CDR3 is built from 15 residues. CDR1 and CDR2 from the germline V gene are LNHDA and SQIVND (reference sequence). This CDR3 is CASSTEGGALETQYF. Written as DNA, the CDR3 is TGTGCCAGTAGTACAGAGGGCGGGGCCCTGGAGACCCAGTACTTC. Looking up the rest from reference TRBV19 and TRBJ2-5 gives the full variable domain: DGGITQSPKYLFRKEGQNVTLSCEQNLNHDAMYWYRQDPGQGLRLIYYSQIVNDFQKGDIAEGYSVSREKKESFPLTVTSAQKNPTAFYLCASSTEGGALETQYFGPGTRLLVL.

The CDR3, as DNA: TGTGCCAGCAGCTTCAGAGGGAATGGCTACACCTTC. This encodes CASSFRGNGYTF. The chain joins TRBV13 to TRBJ1-2; D is ambiguous. The CDR3 loop spans 12 amino acids. V was cut by 3 bases and J by 6 bases, with 8 bases left in between. Germline CDR1 PRHDT, CDR2 FYEKMQ (reference sequence).

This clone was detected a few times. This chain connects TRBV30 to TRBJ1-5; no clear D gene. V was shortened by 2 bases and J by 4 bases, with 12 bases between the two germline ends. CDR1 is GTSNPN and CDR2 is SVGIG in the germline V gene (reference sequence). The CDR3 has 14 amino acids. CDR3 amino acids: CAWSTGSENQPQHF. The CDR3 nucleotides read TGTGCCTGGAGTACGGGGAGTGAGAATCAGCCCCAGCATTTT.

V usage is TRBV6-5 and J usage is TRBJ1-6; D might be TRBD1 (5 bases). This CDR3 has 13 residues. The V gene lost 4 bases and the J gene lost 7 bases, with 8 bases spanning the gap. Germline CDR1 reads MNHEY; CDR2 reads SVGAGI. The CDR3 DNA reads TGTGCCAGCAGTTTAAAGGGGAATTCACCCCTCCACTTT. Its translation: CASSLKGNSPLHF.

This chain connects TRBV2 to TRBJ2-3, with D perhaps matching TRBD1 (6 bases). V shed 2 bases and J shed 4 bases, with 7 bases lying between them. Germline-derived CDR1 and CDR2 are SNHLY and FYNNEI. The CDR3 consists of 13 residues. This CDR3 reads CASSEWGPDTQYF. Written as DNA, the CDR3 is TGTGCCAGCAGTGAATGGGGGCCAGATACGCAGTATTTT.

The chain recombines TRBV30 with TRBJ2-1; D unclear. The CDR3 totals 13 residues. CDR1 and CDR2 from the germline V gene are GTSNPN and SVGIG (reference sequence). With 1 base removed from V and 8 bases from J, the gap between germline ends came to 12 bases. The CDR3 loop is CAWSEETDDEQFF. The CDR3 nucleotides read TGTGCCTGGAGTGAGGAAACAGACGATGAGCAGTTCTTC.

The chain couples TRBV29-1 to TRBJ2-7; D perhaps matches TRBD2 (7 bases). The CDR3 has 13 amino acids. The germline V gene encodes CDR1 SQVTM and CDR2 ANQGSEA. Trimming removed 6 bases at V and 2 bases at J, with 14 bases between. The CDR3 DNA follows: TGCAGCGTGGGGGGGGGCACTACCTACGAGCAGTACTTC. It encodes CSVGGGTTYEQYF.

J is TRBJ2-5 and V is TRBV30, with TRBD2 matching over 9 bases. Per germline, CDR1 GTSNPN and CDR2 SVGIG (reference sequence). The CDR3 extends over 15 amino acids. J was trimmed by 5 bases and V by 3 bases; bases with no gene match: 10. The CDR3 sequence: CAWRKLAGYGETQYF. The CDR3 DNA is TGTGCCTGGAGAAAACTAGCGGGTTATGGGGAGACCCAGTACTTC.

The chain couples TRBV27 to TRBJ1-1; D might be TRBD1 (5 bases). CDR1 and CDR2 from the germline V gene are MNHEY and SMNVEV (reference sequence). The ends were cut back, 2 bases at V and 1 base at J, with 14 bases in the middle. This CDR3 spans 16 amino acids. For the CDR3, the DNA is TGTGCCAGCAGTTTAGGGGCCTGGGGGGAGAACACTGAAGCTTTCTTT. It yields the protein CASSLGAWGENTEAFF.

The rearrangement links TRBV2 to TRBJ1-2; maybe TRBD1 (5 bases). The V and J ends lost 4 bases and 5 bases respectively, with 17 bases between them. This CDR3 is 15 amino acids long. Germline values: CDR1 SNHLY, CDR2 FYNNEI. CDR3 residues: CASSVLGADTYGYTF. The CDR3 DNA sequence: TGTGCCAGCAGTGTTTTAGGGGCAGATACGTATGGCTACACCTTC.

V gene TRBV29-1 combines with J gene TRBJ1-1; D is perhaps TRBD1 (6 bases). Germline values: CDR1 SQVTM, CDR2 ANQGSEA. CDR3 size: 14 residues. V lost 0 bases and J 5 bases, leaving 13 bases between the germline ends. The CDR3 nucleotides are TGCAGCGTTGAAGATCCACAGGGTGGTACTGAAGCTTTCTTT. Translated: CSVEDPQGGTEAFF.

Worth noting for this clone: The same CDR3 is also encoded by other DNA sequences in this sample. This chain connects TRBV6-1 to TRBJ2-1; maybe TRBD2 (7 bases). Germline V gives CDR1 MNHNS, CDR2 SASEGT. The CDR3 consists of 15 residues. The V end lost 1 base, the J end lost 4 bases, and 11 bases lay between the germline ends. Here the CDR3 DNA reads TGTGCCAGCAGTGAAGGGGGGGGCCTTTACAATGAGCAGTTCTTC. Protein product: CASSEGGGLYNEQFF.

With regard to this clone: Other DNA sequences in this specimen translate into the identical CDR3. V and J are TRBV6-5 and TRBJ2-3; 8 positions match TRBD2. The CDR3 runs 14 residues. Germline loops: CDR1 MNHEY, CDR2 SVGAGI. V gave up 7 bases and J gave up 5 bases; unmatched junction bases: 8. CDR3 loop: CASTSSGGEDTQYF. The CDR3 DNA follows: TGTGCCAGCACCTCCTCGGGAGGGGAAGATACGCAGTATTTT.

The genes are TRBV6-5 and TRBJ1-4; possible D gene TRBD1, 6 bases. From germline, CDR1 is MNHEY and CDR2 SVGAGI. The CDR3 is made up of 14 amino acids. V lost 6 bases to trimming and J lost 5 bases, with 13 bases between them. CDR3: CASRDRSKNEKLFF. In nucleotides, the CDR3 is TGTGCCAGCAGAGACAGGAGTAAGAATGAAAAACTGTTTTTT.